This T cell receptor (beta chain) was captured in a study of blood T cell repertoires in COVID-19. For the study at large: Italy, Spain and the United States were the sources of the convalescent and acute COVID-19 samples. In each case, the material was cDNA or gDNA derived from T cells, B-cell-depleted T cells, or PBMCs.

Per the study methods: Cell counts per sample came from amplifying reference gene primers. Assay used: immunoSEQ multiplex PCR; TCRdb lists only in-frame clones, some missing. D and trimming come from the DNA, and the V and J calls and clone size come from that table. The table shows around 400,000 clones, with approximately 88% occurring only once. Germline V gene sequence: CDR1 LNHDA, CDR2 SQIVND (reference sequence). With 7 bases clipped from V and 4 bases from J, the junction kept 17 bases outside the gene matches. The CDR3 sequence is 18 residues long. The chain employs TRBV19 and TRBJ1-5, with 9 positions matching TRBD1. The specimen was peripheral blood. The TCR was taken from a man aged 35-49 years with acute or convalescent COVID-19. The CDR3: CASTIPTGGHRFNQPQHF. The CDR3, as DNA: TGTGCCAGTACCATACCAACAGGGGGCCATCGGTTTAATCAGCCCCAGCATTTT.